The rows below give T cell receptor beta chains drawn from one sample of a study of identical twins. From the 5' RACE reads, TCRdb called clonotypes with MiXCR, one entry per CDR3 protein. The sample gives about 280,000 distinct CDR3 sequences, under 9.5% of which show up once; less than 2.5% is in the top ten. These sequences were also reported in another study, on yellow fever vaccine responses in identical twins.

Specimen: memory (CD45RO+) T cells sorted from blood. The source is a young woman in good health. CDR3s include the opening cysteine and the closing phenylalanine or tryptophan. D genes are given only for firm matches. The size field is filled for only some rows; it gives once, few, many or a size class.

TGTGCCAGCAGTGATGGCAGGGGTGCCACCGGGGAGCTGTTTTTT	CASSDGRGATGELFF	few	15	TRBJ2-2	NA	TRBV2
TGTGCCAGCAGCAAAGCGGGACTAGCGGGGGGGAGAGGTGAGCAGTTCTTC	CASSKAGLAGGRGEQFF	few	17	TRBJ2-1	TRBD2	TRBV7-2
TGCGCCAGCAGCTTGGTCGGCACCTACAATGAGCAGTTCTTC	CASSLVGTYNEQFF	many	14	TRBJ2-1	NA	TRBV5-1
TGTGCCAGCAGTGACGTTGGCGGGCATACCTACGAGCAGTACTTC	CASSDVGGHTYEQYF	NA	15	TRBJ2-7	NA	TRBV25-1
TGTGCCAGCAGTCTGACAGGGATATATAGCAATCAGCCCCAGCATTTT	CASSLTGIYSNQPQHF	many	16	TRBJ1-5	TRBD1	TRBV7-2
TGCGCCAGCAGTTCGGACCGTGGGACCCAGTACTTC	CASSSDRGTQYF	NA	12	TRBJ2-5	NA	TRBV5-1
TGTGCCATCAGTGACCAAGCTAGGGGGGGCTACACCTTC	CAISDQARGGYTF	few	13	TRBJ1-2	NA	TRBV10-3
TGTGCCAGCAGAACCGGGACAGTTAAAAACATTCAGCACTTC	CASRTGTVKNIQHF	NA	14	TRBJ2-4	TRBD1	TRBV28
TGTGCCAGCAGTTTCGGACTAGGGGCCTACAATGAGCAGTTCTTC	CASSFGLGAYNEQFF	NA	15	TRBJ2-1	TRBD2	TRBV6-5
TGTGCCAGCAGTCGAGCGGGGGCCGGGGAGCTGTTTTTT	CASSRAGAGELFF	many	13	TRBJ2-2	TRBD2	TRBV6-2/TRBV6-3
TGTGCCAGCAGGCAAAGCGGGGCCAATTACAATGAGCAGTTCTTC	CASRQSGANYNEQFF	few	15	TRBJ2-1	TRBD2	TRBV7-9
TGTGCCAGCAGTTGGAGGGAAACCGGGGAGCTGTTTTTT	CASSWRETGELFF	NA	13	TRBJ2-2	NA	TRBV27
TGTGCCAGCAGCCAAGTCTTGGGGGGCGGTCCAGATACGCAGTATTTT	CASSQVLGGGPDTQYF	NA	16	TRBJ2-3	NA	TRBV4-2
TGTGCCAGCACCTTTGGGGTGTCGGGGGAGACCCAGTACTTC	CASTFGVSGETQYF	NA	14	TRBJ2-5	NA	TRBV12-3/TRBV12-4
TGTGCCAGCAGCCCCCGGGACAGGGGGTTTGGGACTGAAGCTTTCTTT	CASSPRDRGFGTEAFF	many	16	TRBJ1-1	TRBD1	TRBV12-3/TRBV12-4
TGTGCCAGCAGCCAAGAAAGAGGGACCGGGGAGCTGTTTTTT	CASSQERGTGELFF	many	14	TRBJ2-2	NA	TRBV14